These 20 T cell receptor beta chains came from one sample sequenced in a study of blood T cells in healthy people across ages. Alongside a J-beta primer mix, a sample-barcoded 5' primer served in a second PCR lasting about 7 to 12 cycles. TCRdb fed the 5' RACE reads into MiXCR, producing one record per CDR3 protein. This repertoire shows approximately 690,000 distinct CDR3 sequences, 58% found once; its top ten account for roughly 34%. The sequenced sample consisted of blood. The origin of the receptors is a man aged 60-69 years in good health.

Here the CDR3 reads CASSLAETQFF. The DNA for the CDR3 is TGTGCCAGCAGCTTAGCGGAGACCCAGTTCTTC. This chain connects TRBV7-9 to TRBJ2-5, with no clear D. The tail of the sequence fits TRBJ2-1 better, so the J call may be wrong. The CDR3 spans 11 residues. The germline V gene encodes CDR1 SEHNR and CDR2 FQNEAQ (reference sequence).

The rearrangement links TRBV10-3 to TRBJ1-2; 8 positions agree with TRBD1. J was trimmed by 8 bases and V by 6 bases; bases with no gene match: 8. The CDR3 sequence is 13 residues long. Germline CDR1 and CDR2: ENHRY and SYGVKD. The CDR3 DNA is TGTGCCATCAGCCCTACAGGGGGGGAGGGCTACACCTTC. Residues: CAISPTGGEGYTF.

This rearrangement joins TRBV12-3 or TRBV12-4 to TRBJ1-4, with 8 bases matching TRBD1. The trim removed 4 bases at V and 2 bases at J, leaving 9 bases unmatched. The CDR3 loop spans 17 amino acids. CDR3 sequence (DNA): TGTGCCAGCAGTTCGCCCAGGGGGCAGCGGACTAATGAAAAACTGTTTTTT. It yields the protein CASSSPRGQRTNEKLFF.

This clonotype was seen more than once but under ten times. V usage is TRBV7-2 and J usage is TRBJ2-5; D possibly matches TRBD1 or TRBD2 (6 bases each). The ends were cut back, 1 base at V and 6 bases at J, with 9 bases in the middle. Germline V gene lookup returns CDR1 SGHTA and CDR2 FQGNSA. The CDR3 extends over 13 amino acids. The CDR3 region has the DNA TGTGCCAGCAGCTTAGAGGGGGGCCAGACCCAGTACTTC. Its translation is CASSLEGGQTQYF.

The chain employs TRBV20-1 and TRBJ2-3, with D uncertain. Looked up from germline, CDR1 is DFQATT and CDR2 is SNEGSKA (reference sequence). V was shortened by 1 base and J by 3 bases, with 8 bases between the two germline ends. CDR3 length equals 13 residues. The CDR3 coding sequence is TGCAGTGCTAGAGTAATAGCTACAGATACGCAGTATTTT. Protein sequence: CSARVIATDTQYF.

This sequence joins TRBV2 and TRBJ2-1; possibly TRBD1 for D (6 bases). V was cut by 6 bases and J by 13 bases, with 13 bases left in between. This CDR3 has 11 residues. Germline CDR1 and CDR2: SNHLY and FYNNEI. CDR3 sequence (DNA): TGTGCCAGCAGCGACCAGGGGTTACAGTTCTTC. Residues: CASSDQGLQFF. The full variable domain, in which reference TRBV2 and TRBJ2-1 provide the parts outside the CDR3, is EPEVTQTPSHQVTQMGQEVILRCVPISNHLYFYWYRQILGQKVEFLVSFYNNEISEKSEIFDDQFSVERPDGSNFTLKIRSTKLEDSAMYFCASSDQGLQFFGPGTRLTVL.

This clonotype has only a few counts. The rearrangement uses TRBV20-1 and TRBJ2-5; TRBD2 matches at 7 bases. CDR1 DFQATT and CDR2 SNEGSKA come from the germline V gene (reference sequence). The trim removed 6 bases at V and 5 bases at J, leaving 9 bases unmatched. The CDR3 is made up of 13 amino acids. The CDR3 loop reads CSAIITSVETQYF. The CDR3 coding sequence is TGCAGTGCGATTATAACTAGCGTTGAGACCCAGTACTTC.

The chain employs TRBV6-6 and TRBJ2-4; 10 bases match TRBD2. Germline trimming cut 5 bases from V and 15 bases from J; bases unmatched to any gene: 10. Germline-derived CDR1 and CDR2 are MNHNY and SVGAGI (reference sequence). This CDR3 spans 13 amino acids. CDR3 in amino acids: CASSPLGSGGLYF. The CDR3 DNA reads as TGTGCCAGCAGTCCTCTTGGTAGCGGGGGGTTGTACTTC.

This clonotype was counted between two and nine times. The gene calls are TRBV12-3 or TRBV12-4 and TRBJ1-1, with D perhaps matching TRBD1 (5 bases). The CDR3 totals 11 residues. The V end lost 6 bases, the J end lost 5 bases, and 7 bases lay between the germline ends. CDR3 nucleotides: TGTGCCAGCAGCTGGGGGACTGAAGCTTTCTTT. Translated, it gives CASSWGTEAFF.

This chain connects TRBV12-3 or TRBV12-4 to TRBJ1-1; tentatively, D is TRBD1 (5 bases). CDR3 length: 14 amino acids. Trimming took off 7 bases at V and 4 bases at J, with 16 bases between the two ends. CDR3: CASTWQGPSTEAFF. In nucleotides, the CDR3 is TGTGCCAGCACCTGGCAGGGCCCAAGCACTGAAGCTTTCTTT.

This rearrangement joins TRBV5-1 to TRBJ2-6; tentative D call: TRBD2 (7 bases). Germline CDR1 SGHRS, CDR2 YFSETQ. CDR3 size: 17 residues. Trimming left V 1 base short and J 2 bases short, with 13 bases between. The CDR3 sequence: CASSLSGGGTGANVLTF. DNA of the CDR3: TGCGCCAGCAGCTTGTCGGGGGGCGGGACTGGGGCCAACGTCCTGACTTTC.

The rearrangement uses TRBV6-1 and TRBJ2-7, with D perhaps TRBD2 (6 bases). The germline V gene has CDR1 MNHNS and CDR2 SASEGT. The CDR3 extends over 15 amino acids. Trimming stripped 2 bases from V and 3 bases from J, with 14 bases between. The DNA for the CDR3 is TGTGCCAGCAGTGAATCGCCCTCGGAGGGCTACGAGCAGTACTTC. Encoded protein: CASSESPSEGYEQYF.

The CDR3: CASSLGGNAYETQYF. In nucleotides, the CDR3 is TGTGCCAGCAGCTTGGGTGGGAACGCTTACGAGACCCAGTACTTC. The genes are TRBV5-4 and TRBJ2-5; no reliable D call. Trimming stripped 0 bases from V and 5 bases from J, with 14 bases between. CDR3 length: 15 amino acids. Per germline, CDR1 SGHNT and CDR2 YYREEE (reference sequence). Variable domain in full (rest from reference TRBV5-4 and TRBJ2-5): ETGVTQSPTHLIKTRGQQVTLRCSSQSGHNTVSWYQQALGQGPQFIFQYYREEENGRGNFPPRFSGLQFPNYSSELNVNALELDDSALYLCASSLGGNAYETQYFGPGTRLLVL.

This clonotype has a handful of counts. V is TRBV10-3 and J is TRBJ2-3; D is ambiguous. Germline V gene lookup returns CDR1 ENHRY and CDR2 SYGVKD. The V end was cut by 2 bases, the J end by 3 bases, with 12 bases between. The CDR3 runs to 15 residues. CDR3 residues: CAISEPETSTDTQYF. The CDR3 DNA follows: TGTGCCATCAGTGAGCCGGAGACATCAACAGATACGCAGTATTTT.

The rearrangement links TRBV7-9 to TRBJ1-1; 9 nucleotides agree with TRBD1. The length of the CDR3 is 16 residues. V was clipped by 4 bases and J by 5 bases; unmatched bases: 11. Germline values: CDR1 SEHNR, CDR2 FQNEAQ (reference sequence). The CDR3 here is CASSSRTGARRTEAFF. The DNA of the CDR3 is TGTGCCAGCAGCTCTAGGACAGGGGCCCGACGGACTGAAGCTTTCTTT.

This chain connects TRBV5-1 to TRBJ2-7, with 10 positions matching TRBD2. CDR1 and CDR2 (germline): SGHRS, YFSETQ. CDR3 size: 17 residues. With 0 bases clipped from V and 0 bases from J, the junction kept 6 bases outside the gene matches. The CDR3 region is CASSLEVTSGNSYEQYF. For the CDR3, the DNA is TGCGCCAGCAGCTTGGAAGTAACTAGCGGGAACTCCTACGAGCAGTACTTC. Drawing the rest from reference TRBV5-1 and TRBJ2-7, the complete variable domain is KAGVTQTPRYLIKTRGQQVTLSCSPISGHRSVSWYQQTPGQGLQFLFEYFSETQRNKGNFPGRFSGRQFSNSRSEMNVSTLELGDSALYLCASSLEVTSGNSYEQYFGPGTRLTVT.

The chain is built from TRBV5-1 and TRBJ1-4; 8 bases are shared with TRBD1. This CDR3 is 15 amino acids long. Germline assignment: CDR1 SGHRS and CDR2 YFSETQ. Trimming removed 5 bases from V and 8 bases from J; junction bases left unmatched: 11. CDR3: CASRPWTGYTEKLFF. The DNA of the CDR3 is TGCGCCAGCAGACCATGGACAGGGTATACAGAAAAACTGTTTTTT.

This clonotype was recorded once. The chain joins TRBV2 to TRBJ2-3; TRBD2 matches at 7 bases. CDR1 is SNHLY and CDR2 is FYNNEI in the germline V gene. This CDR3 comprises 19 residues. Trimming took 4 bases from V and 0 from J; bases not matched to a gene: 16. As DNA, the CDR3 is TGTGCCAGCAGTGGAGGATTTGGGGCAGCGGGGCCTAGCACAGATACGCAGTATTTT. Translating it yields CASSGGFGAAGPSTDTQYF. The complete variable domain, with remaining parts taken from reference TRBV2 and TRBJ2-3, reads EPEVTQTPSHQVTQMGQEVILRCVPISNHLYFYWYRQILGQKVEFLVSFYNNEISEKSEIFDDQFSVERPDGSNFTLKIRSTKLEDSAMYFCASSGGFGAAGPSTDTQYFGPGTRLTVL.

A few counts support this clonotype. The chain is built from TRBV20-1 and TRBJ2-1; D may be TRBD1 or TRBD2 (5 bases each). The germline V gene has CDR1 DFQATT and CDR2 SNEGSKA (reference sequence). CDR3 length equals 17 residues. Trimming pared 6 bases from V and 0 bases from J, leaving 21 bases between. The CDR3 DNA follows: TGCAGTGCACACCCTCCGGGACCCCAGAGCTCCTACAATGAGCAGTTCTTC. Amino acid sequence: CSAHPPGPQSSYNEQFF.

The chain links TRBV20-1 to TRBJ2-5; D gene unclear. The V gene's germline CDR1 is DFQATT and CDR2 SNEGSKA (reference sequence). CDR3 size: 12 residues. The V end was cut by 3 bases, the J end by 5 bases, with 10 bases between. CDR3 in amino acids: CSASARYETQYF. Written as DNA, the CDR3 is TGCAGTGCTAGCGCGAGGTACGAGACCCAGTACTTC.